The rows below give T cell receptor beta chains drawn from one sample of a study of blood T cell repertoires in COVID-19. Clones were read by immunoSEQ multiplex PCR, and TCRdb kept only the in-frame ones, dropping some. The sample shows a few hundred thousand clones, about 85% of them seen only once. Sequencing used peripheral blood. The origin of the receptors is a man between 18 and 29 years old with active or convalescent COVID-19. Both conserved end residues are part of each CDR3. Each record gives: V gene, J gene, clone size, D gene, CDR3 protein, CDR3 DNA. A D gene is named only where the DNA matches it firmly. The size of a clone is reported for some rows only, either as once, few or many, or as a class for expanded clones.

>TRBV6-5|TRBJ1-3|.|.
CASKVGQTSGNTIYF
TGTGCCAGCAAGGTGGGCCAGACCTCTGGAAACACCATATATTTT
>TRBV4-3|TRBJ1-3|.|.
CASSQEHRAGNTIYF
TGCGCCAGCAGCCAAGAGCACAGGGCTGGAAACACCATATATTTT
>TRBV11-2|TRBJ2-7|.|.
CASSRAQGYEQYF
TGTGCCAGCAGCCGTGCCCAGGGCTACGAGCAGTACTTC
>TRBV28|TRBJ2-7|once|.
CASSQQRGREQYF
TGTGCCAGCAGCCAGCAGCGAGGGCGTGAGCAGTACTTC
>TRBV5-1|TRBJ1-5|.|.
CASSPGGNQPQHF
TGCGCCAGCAGCCCCGGGGGGAATCAGCCCCAGCATTTT
>TRBV24-1|TRBJ1-1|few|.
CATIMDTRAFF
TGTGCCACCATTATGGACACCAGGGCTTTCTTT
>TRBV11-2|TRBJ2-5|.|TRBD2
CASSLGGLAGKETQYF
TGTGCCAGCAGCTTAGGGGGACTAGCGGGAAAAGAGACCCAGTACTTC
>TRBV18|TRBJ2-1|.|TRBD2
CASSLYILAGTFDEQFF
TGTGCCAGCTCACTTTATATACTAGCGGGAACTTTCGATGAGCAGTTCTTC
>TRBV2|TRBJ1-1|.|.
CASTDGTGIPEAFF
TGTGCCAGCACCGACGGCACGGGGATCCCTGAAGCTTTCTTT
>TRBV6-5|TRBJ1-6|.|TRBD1
CASSRQGVGSPLHF
TGTGCCAGCAGTCGACAGGGTGTAGGGTCACCCCTCCACTTT
>TRBV18|TRBJ2-7|.|.
CASSPSRSGASYEQYF
TGTGCCAGCTCCCCAAGTAGAAGCGGTGCCTCCTACGAGCAGTACTTC
>TRBV6-5|TRBJ1-3|.|.
CASRPPGTLGNTIYF
TGTGCCAGCAGGCCTCCGGGAACCCTTGGAAACACCATATATTTT
>TRBV18|TRBJ2-3|.|.
CASSPLARTDTDTQYF
TGTGCCAGCTCACCACTGGCTCGGACAGATACAGATACGCAGTATTTT
>TRBV4-1|TRBJ2-1|.|.
CASSQVQTRLGNEQFF
TGCGCCAGCAGCCAAGTCCAAACGCGGTTGGGCAATGAGCAGTTCTTC
>TRBV7-9|TRBJ1-3|.|.
CASSPRRPGSGNTIYF
TGTGCCAGCAGCCCTAGACGTCCAGGGTCCGGAAACACCATATATTTT
>TRBV2|TRBJ2-1|.|TRBD1
CASSHSPTGKVWNEQFF
TGTGCCAGCAGTCACAGCCCGACAGGGAAAGTGTGGAATGAGCAGTTCTTC
>TRBV5-1|TRBJ1-5|.|.
CASSLEPGTGANQPQHF
TGCGCCAGCAGCTTGGAACCTGGAACAGGAGCCAATCAGCCCCAGCATTTT
>TRBV6-6|TRBJ2-2|.|TRBD2
CASSYLLAGNTGELFF
TGTGCCAGCAGTTACCTACTAGCGGGGAACACCGGGGAGCTGTTTTTT
>TRBV6-4|TRBJ1-2|.|TRBD1
CASSGENRGGYGYTF
TGTGCCAGCAGTGGAGAGAACAGGGGAGGCTATGGCTACACCTTC
>TRBV11-3|TRBJ2-1|.|.
CASSLGGRNYNEQFF
TGTGCCAGCAGCTTAGGGGGGAGGAACTACAATGAGCAGTTCTTC
>TRBV28|TRBJ1-1|.|.
CASSLSGLAEAFF
TGTGCCAGCAGTTTGTCAGGGTTGGCTGAAGCTTTCTTT
>TRBV19|TRBJ1-4|.|.
CASSSRGGEKLFF
TGTGCCAGTAGTAGTCGCGGGGGAGAAAAACTGTTTTTT
>TRBV1|TRBJ2-5|.|.
CTSRNSGVFMRVLQETQYF
TGCACCAGCAGAAACTCGGGGGTATTTATGCGGGTACTCCAAGAGACCCAGTACTTC
>TRBV27|TRBJ1-2|.|.
CASSPTDNYGYTF
TGTGCCAGCAGTCCTACAGACAACTATGGCTACACCTTC
>TRBV27|TRBJ1-1|.|.
CASSSSGWTEAFF
TGTGCCAGCAGTTCCTCGGGGTGGACTGAAGCTTTCTTT
>TRBV5-8|TRBJ2-5|.|.
CASSLAPGETQYF
TGTGCCAGCAGCTTGGCTCCCGGAGAGACCCAGTACTTC
>TRBV7-2|TRBJ2-7|.|TRBD1
CASSLVRDWTGVEQYF
TGTGCCAGCAGCTTAGTCCGGGATTGGACAGGGGTCGAGCAGTACTTC
>TRBV5-5|TRBJ2-3|.|.
CASSLGVVRTDTQYF
TGTGCCAGCAGCTTAGGGGTGGTGAGGACAGATACGCAGTATTTT